The sequence of this T cell receptor beta chain was determined in a study of PD-1 blockade in classical Hodgkin lymphoma. Study-level findings and limits: Why the repertoires differ is still unclear, perhaps disease activity or prior therapy. Baseline diversity was lower in partial responders and progressors than complete responders. Lower baseline TCR diversity was reported for newly diagnosed patients than for healthy donors.

Comment on this clone: Antigen: not known.

The data were produced by immunoSEQ multiplex PCR, yet TCRdb's version contains in-frame clones alone and is incomplete. Here the sample spans around 8,000 clones, around 84% being singletons. Every patient had relapsed following autologous stem cell transplantation, and cohorts differed in brentuximab vedotin exposure. This clonotype was obtained from a human donor with classical Hodgkin lymphoma. The input for sequencing was peripheral blood mononuclear cells (PBMCs), taken at baseline.

The CDR3 DNA sequence: TGCGCCAGCAGTGAGTCGGGGACTAGCGTTTCAAGGGGGTTCTTC. Translation gives CASSESGTSVSRGFF. This chain connects TRBV10-2 to TRBJ2-1, with 10 bases aligning to TRBD2. There are 15 residues in the CDR3. Germline V gives CDR1 WSHSY, CDR2 SAAADI. Germline trimming cut 0 bases from V and 15 bases from J; bases unmatched to any gene: 11.